The source of this TCR beta chain is a study of blood T cell repertoires in COVID-19. Study in general: Spain, Italy and the United States supplied samples that represented acute and convalescent COVID-19. Sources were T cells, B-cell-depleted T cells, or PBMCs; the material itself was cDNA or gDNA.

Germline-derived CDR1 and CDR2 are SNHLY and FYNNEI. The CDR3 extends over 13 amino acids. V lost 6 bases and J lost 7; bases outside the gene matches: 8. As originally analysed: It was from reference gene primer amplification that nucleated cell counts were estimated. Clones were read by immunoSEQ multiplex PCR, and TCRdb kept only the in-frame ones, dropping some. V and J calls and clone size are given by that table; D and trimming were obtained from the DNA. This table has 25,000 to 30,000 clones, about nine tenths appearing once. The J gene is TRBJ1-2, the V gene TRBV2, with 7 nucleotides matching TRBD1. This clonotype originated in a man in his sixties or seventies with active or convalescent COVID-19. Source material: peripheral blood. CDR3 sequence: CASRAGTVGGYTF. The CDR3 DNA follows: TGTGCCAGCAGGGCCGGGACAGTTGGTGGCTACACCTTC.